A single TCR beta chain is shown here with its context. Its antigen is unknown. Nothing much larger sits one base from this clone, and base qualities are not available. Receptor amplification or capture employed the immunoSEQ multiplex PCR assay. TCRdb mirrors the immuneACCESS table, restricted to in-frame sequences. Some clones are absent from its copies; in checked studies, under half trace to an unresolved V gene, and the reason for the others is unknown. The sample table contains tens of thousands of clones; only one count was recorded for roughly nine tenths of them. The top ten clones comprise approximately 0.69% of the sample. This entry is derived from a study of T cell changes during pregnancy in multiple sclerosis (dated by TCRdb to between 2018 and 2021). In the study overall: In women with multiple sclerosis, the researchers looked at how the T cell repertoire shifted as pregnancy progressed.

The CDR3 starts with the cysteine, ends with the phenylalanine, and has 19 residues. The DNA shown is the 57-base CDR3, in frame from base 1. V trim: 7 bases; J trim: 3 bases; unmatched bases: 19. Reading the germline V gene gives CDR1 SQVTM and CDR2 ANQGSEA. Sequences were derived from CD4+ T cells from peripheral blood mononuclear cells, sampled in the first trimester of pregnancy. Recombination joined TRBV29-1 with TRBJ2-2, and TRBD2 aligns with 11 junction nucleotides. The TCR was taken from a female donor with multiple sclerosis, enrolled in a pregnancy study. The bases read TGCAGCGCCAGAGGGGTAGGACTAGCGGGTTTGAGGGACACCGGGGAGCTGTTTTTT. Translated, it reads CSARGVGLAGLRDTGELFF.